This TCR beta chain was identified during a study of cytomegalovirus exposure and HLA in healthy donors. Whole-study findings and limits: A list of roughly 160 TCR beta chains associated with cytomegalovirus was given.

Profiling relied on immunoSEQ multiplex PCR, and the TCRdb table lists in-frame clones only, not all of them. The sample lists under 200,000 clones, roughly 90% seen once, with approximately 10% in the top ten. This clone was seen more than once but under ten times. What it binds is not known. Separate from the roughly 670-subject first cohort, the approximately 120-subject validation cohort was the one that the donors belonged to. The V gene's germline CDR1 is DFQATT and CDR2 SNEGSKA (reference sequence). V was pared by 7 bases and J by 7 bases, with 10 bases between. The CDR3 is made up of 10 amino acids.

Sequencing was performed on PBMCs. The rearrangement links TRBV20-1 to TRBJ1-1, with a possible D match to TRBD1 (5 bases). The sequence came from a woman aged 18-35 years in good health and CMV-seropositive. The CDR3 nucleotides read TGCAGTGTAAACAGGTTTGAAGCTTTCTTT. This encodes CSVNRFEAFF.